Below are 5 T cell receptor beta chains sequenced from a single sample in a study of response to subunit inactivated influenza vaccine. Each CDR3 protein gets one entry after TCRdb re-called the RT-PCR reads with MiXCR. The table records fewer than 700,000 distinct CDR3 sequences, under 15% of them present only once. Sample: PBMCs from blood, taken about 40 days after vaccination. The origin of the receptors is a man aged 45-60 years who received an inactivated influenza vaccine.

The rearrangement links TRBV2 to TRBJ2-6; a possible D gene is TRBD2 (6 bases). Per the germline V gene, CDR1 is SNHLY and CDR2 is FYNNEI. The CDR3 runs 13 residues. V gave up 8 bases and J gave up 4 bases, with 9 bases separating them. The chain's CDR3 is CASGRTGANVLTF. DNA for the CDR3: TGTGCCAGCGGGAGGACGGGGGCCAACGTCCTGACTTTC.

The rearrangement uses TRBV7-2 and TRBJ2-7; TRBD1 matches 9 bases. This CDR3 has 15 amino acids. CDR1 is SGHTA and CDR2 is FQGNSA in the germline V gene. Germline trimming cut 4 bases from V and 0 bases from J; bases unmatched to any gene: 4. The CDR3 DNA is TGTGCCAGCAGCTGGGGACAGGGCCCCTCCTACGAGCAGTACTTC. It specifies CASSWGQGPSYEQYF.

This clonotype was observed many times. The chain uses TRBV20-1 and TRBJ2-1, with a possible D match to TRBD2 (6 bases). This CDR3 has 14 residues. Germline-derived CDR1 and CDR2 are DFQATT and SNEGSKA (reference sequence). The germline V and J ends were trimmed by 6 bases and 3 bases, with 15 bases remaining between them. In DNA form, the CDR3 reads TGCAGTGCGCCTAGTGGGAGGTTCTACAATGAGCAGTTCTTC. Its translation: CSAPSGRFYNEQFF.

In its sample, this clonotype was seen a few times. The V call is TRBV4-2, the J call TRBJ2-3; D possibly uses TRBD1 or TRBD2 (6 bases each). V lost 2 bases, J lost 1 base, and 10 bases lay in between. The CDR3 loop spans 15 amino acids. CDR1 LGHNA and CDR2 YNFKEQ come from the germline V gene. This CDR3 is CASSQTRGGTDTQYF. CDR3 coding DNA: TGTGCCAGCAGCCAAACAAGGGGGGGCACAGATACGCAGTATTTT.

This clonotype was seen a handful of times. The CDR3 DNA reads as TGTGCCAGCAGTTTTTTTTCGGTTGGGGCCAACGTCCTGACTTTC. This codes for CASSFFSVGANVLTF. This sequence joins TRBV28 and TRBJ2-6; D remains ambiguous. This CDR3 spans 15 amino acids. Trimming removed 3 bases at V and 3 bases at J, with 9 bases between. Germline CDR1 and CDR2: MDHEN and SYDVKM.